This T cell receptor beta chain was identified in a study of blood T cells in healthy people across ages (dated by TCRdb to between 2014 and 2017). The study in broad terms: In model experiments, template switching captured about one uniquely barcoded TCR beta cDNA molecule for every two T cells. Donors were grouped into four age groups: young (average approximately 15 years), middle-aged (39), aged (around 66) and long-lived (around 80). Two additional independent replicas of 1 million unique cDNA reads from the same blood draw were analyzed for two donors (one aged 18 to 30 and one aged 80 or older). To avoid experimental bias, donors of different ages were spread randomly across the sequencing lanes. The study measured age-related changes in TCR beta repertoire diversity using deep sequencing normalized with unique cDNA molecular identifiers. Overall study outcomes, separate from this receptor: Bulk unsorted PBMC profiling prevented conclusive comparison of naive and antigen-experienced compartments. Estimates of total diversity based on one million sequenced T cells were considered lower bounds and underestimates. Because the CMV infection status of the donors was unknown, age-related changes in expanded clonotypes may potentially have been confounded. Observed TCR beta diversity per million T cells fell roughly linearly with age, and a significant reduction was already apparent by age around 36. A strong correlation was found between observed TCR beta diversity and the percentage of naive T cells measured by flow cytometry. Compared with the aged group, the long-lived group had more naive CD4+ T cells, fewer expanded clones and increased TCR diversity, a pattern suggesting age selection.

Donors were 35 to 40 systemically healthy Caucasian individuals from Russia aged roughly 6 to 90 years. About 9.6 milliliters of peripheral blood were collected from each donor into EDTA-treated Vacutainer tubes. PBMCs were isolated by Ficoll-Paque density-gradient centrifugation, with at least 7 million obtained per sample. Total RNA, at least 6 micrograms per sample, was extracted from PBMCs with Trizol reagent. For every donor, an aliquot of PBMCs went through flow cytometry to measure the percentages of naive CD45RAhigh/CD27high T cells. Concerning this clonotype itself: Which antigen it targets is not known. No quality values exist for individual bases; no much larger clone is one base distant.

V is clipped by 0 bases and J by 6 bases, and the sequence between their germline boundaries is 7 bases long. CDR1 and CDR2 are drawn from the germline V gene: SGHVS, FNYEAQ. The cysteine opens and the phenylalanine closes a CDR3 of 13 amino acids. The entry retains the CDR3 DNA only, 39 bases that are in frame from base 1. The library came from 5' RACE. The sequencer listed for this sample is Illumina HiSeq 2500. A second PCR of about 7 to 12 cycles was run with a J-beta primer mix and a sample-barcoded 5' primer. A unique molecular identifier was introduced onto each TCR beta cDNA molecule by a template-switch 5' adaptor carrying 12 random nucleotides. Each sample yielded at least 2.5 million CDR3-containing paired-end reads. The Mint cDNA synthesis kit, primed by a TRBC-specific oligonucleotide, was used to synthesize first-strand cDNA from all RNA. All cDNA was treated with uracil-DNA glycosylase and then went through a first 18-cycle PCR with the universal primers M1SS and BC2_uni_R. Under the source paper's analysis protocol: For normalization, 1 million high-quality reads were randomly selected from each sample, with every read carrying a distinct molecular identifier. Instead of being binned into consensus sequences, reads that shared molecular identifiers were thrown out. CDR3 identification, clonotype clustering and error correction used MiTCR with a Q25 quality threshold and the strictest error-elimination algorithm. A nonparametric unseen species model using Euler transformation provided a lower-bound estimate of total TCR beta diversity. TCRdb reprocessing: public reads trimmed at Q25 with fastp, clones called with MiXCR, in-frame beta chains kept. When rows share a CDR3 protein, they turn into one entry using the most common DNA and genes. The V and J calls shown here were made by TCRdb, not taken from the authors' results. The table for this sample lists hundreds of thousands of distinct CDR3 sequences; more than 40% of them were counted only once. Clones ranked in the top ten supply around a third of the sample.

The receptor chain draws on TRBV7-6 and TRBJ2-3; the D gene assignment is ambiguous. What was sequenced was blood. The receptor was derived from an older woman in good health. CDR3 region: CASSLAVLDTQYF. The DNA sequence reads TGTGCCAGCAGCTTAGCAGTTCTTGATACGCAGTATTTT.